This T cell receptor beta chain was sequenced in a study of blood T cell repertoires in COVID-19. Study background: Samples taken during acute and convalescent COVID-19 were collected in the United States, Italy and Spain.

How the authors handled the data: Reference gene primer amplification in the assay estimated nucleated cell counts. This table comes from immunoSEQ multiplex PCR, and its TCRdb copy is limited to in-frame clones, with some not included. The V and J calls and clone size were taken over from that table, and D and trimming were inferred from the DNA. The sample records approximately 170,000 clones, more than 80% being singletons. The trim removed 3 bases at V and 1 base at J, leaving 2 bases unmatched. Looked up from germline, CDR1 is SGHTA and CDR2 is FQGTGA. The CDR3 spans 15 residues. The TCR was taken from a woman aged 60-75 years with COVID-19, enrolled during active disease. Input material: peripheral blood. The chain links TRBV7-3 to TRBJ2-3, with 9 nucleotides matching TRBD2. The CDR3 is CASSFAGGGTDTQYF. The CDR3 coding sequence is TGTGCCAGCAGCTTCGCGGGGGGGGGCACAGATACGCAGTATTTT.